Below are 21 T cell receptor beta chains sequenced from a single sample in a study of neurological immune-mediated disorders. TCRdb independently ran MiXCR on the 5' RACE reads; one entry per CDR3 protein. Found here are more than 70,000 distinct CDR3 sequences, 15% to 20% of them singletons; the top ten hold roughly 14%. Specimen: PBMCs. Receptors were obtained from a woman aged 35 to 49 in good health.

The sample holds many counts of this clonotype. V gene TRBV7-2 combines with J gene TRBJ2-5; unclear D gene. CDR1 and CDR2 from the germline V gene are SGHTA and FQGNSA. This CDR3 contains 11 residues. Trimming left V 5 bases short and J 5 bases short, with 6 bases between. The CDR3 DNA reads TGTGCCAGCAGCGCTTGGGAGACCCAGTACTTC. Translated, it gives CASSAWETQYF.

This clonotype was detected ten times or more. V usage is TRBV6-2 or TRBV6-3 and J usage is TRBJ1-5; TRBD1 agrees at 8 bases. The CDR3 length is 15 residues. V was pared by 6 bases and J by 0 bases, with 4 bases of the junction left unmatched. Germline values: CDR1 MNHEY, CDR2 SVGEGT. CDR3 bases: TGTGCCAGCAGAAGACAGGGGACTAGCAATCAGCCCCAGCATTTT. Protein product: CASRRQGTSNQPQHF.

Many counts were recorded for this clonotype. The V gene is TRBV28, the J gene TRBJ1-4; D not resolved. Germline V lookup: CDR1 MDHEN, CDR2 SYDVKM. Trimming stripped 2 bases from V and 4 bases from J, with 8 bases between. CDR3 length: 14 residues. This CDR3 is CASSLASLNEKLFF. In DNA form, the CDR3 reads TGTGCCAGCAGTTTAGCTTCACTTAATGAAAAACTGTTTTTT.

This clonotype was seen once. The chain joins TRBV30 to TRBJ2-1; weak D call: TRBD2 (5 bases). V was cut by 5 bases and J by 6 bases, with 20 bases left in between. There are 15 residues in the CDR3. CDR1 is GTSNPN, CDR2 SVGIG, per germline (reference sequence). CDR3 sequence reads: CAWGPSGVRGNEQFF. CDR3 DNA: TGTGCCTGGGGTCCCAGTGGGGTCCGGGGCAATGAGCAGTTCTTC.

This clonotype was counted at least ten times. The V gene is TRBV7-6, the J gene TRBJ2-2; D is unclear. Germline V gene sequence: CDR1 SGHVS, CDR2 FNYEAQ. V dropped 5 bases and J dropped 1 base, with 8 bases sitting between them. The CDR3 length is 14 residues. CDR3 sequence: CASSPRLNTGELFF. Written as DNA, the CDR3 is TGTGCCAGCAGCCCCCGCCTGAACACCGGGGAGCTGTTTTTT.

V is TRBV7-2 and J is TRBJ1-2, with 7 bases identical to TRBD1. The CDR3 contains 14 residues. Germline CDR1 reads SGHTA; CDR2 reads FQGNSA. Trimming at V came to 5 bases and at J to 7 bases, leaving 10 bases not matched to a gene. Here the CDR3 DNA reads TGTGCCAGCAGCCTAAGACAGGGATCAAGTGGCTACACCTTC. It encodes CASSLRQGSSGYTF.

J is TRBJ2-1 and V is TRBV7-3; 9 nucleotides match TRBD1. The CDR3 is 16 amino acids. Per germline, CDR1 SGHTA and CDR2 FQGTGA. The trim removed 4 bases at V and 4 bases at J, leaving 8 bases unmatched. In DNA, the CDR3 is TGTGCCAGCAGCTCGACCGGGACAGGGTGGTACAATGAGCAGTTCTTC. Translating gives CASSSTGTGWYNEQFF.

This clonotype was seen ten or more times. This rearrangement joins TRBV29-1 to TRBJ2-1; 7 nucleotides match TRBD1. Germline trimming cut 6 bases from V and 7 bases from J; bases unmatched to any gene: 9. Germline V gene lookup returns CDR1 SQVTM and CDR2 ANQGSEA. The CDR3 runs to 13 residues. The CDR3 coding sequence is TGCAGCGTGTCCCGGGACAGTATGAATGAGCAGTTCTTC. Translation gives CSVSRDSMNEQFF.

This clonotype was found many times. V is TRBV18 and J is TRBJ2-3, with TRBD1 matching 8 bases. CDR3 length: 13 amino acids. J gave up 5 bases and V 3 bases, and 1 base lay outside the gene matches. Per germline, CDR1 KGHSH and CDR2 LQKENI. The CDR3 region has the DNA TGTGCCAGCTCACCGACAGGGGAAGATACGCAGTATTTT. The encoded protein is CASSPTGEDTQYF.

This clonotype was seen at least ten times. CDR3 sequence (DNA): TGTGCCAGCAGCTTGGGGCAAGACAGAGCTAGCGCGAACACTGAAGCTTTCTTT. It codes for CASSLGQDRASANTEAFF. The V and J genes are TRBV11-2 and TRBJ1-1; D possibly corresponds to TRBD1 (5 bases). The CDR3 spans 18 residues. Germline loops: CDR1 SGHAT, CDR2 FQNNGV. Trimming took 3 bases from V and 1 from J, leaving 21 bases between them. The full variable domain, its missing parts supplied by reference TRBV11-2 and TRBJ1-1, is EAGVAQSPRYKIIEKRQSVAFWCNPISGHATLYWYQQILGQGPKLLIQFQNNGVVDDSQLPKDRFSAERLKGVDSTLKIQPAKLEDSAVYLCASSLGQDRASANTEAFFGQGTRLTVV.

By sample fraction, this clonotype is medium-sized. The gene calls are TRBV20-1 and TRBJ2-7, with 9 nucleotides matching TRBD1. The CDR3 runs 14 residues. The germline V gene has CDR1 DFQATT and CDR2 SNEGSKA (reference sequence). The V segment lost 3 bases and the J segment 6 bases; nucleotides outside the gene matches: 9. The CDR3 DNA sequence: TGCAGTGCTAGTCCCTCGGGACAGGGTACCGAGCAGTACTTC. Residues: CSASPSGQGTEQYF.

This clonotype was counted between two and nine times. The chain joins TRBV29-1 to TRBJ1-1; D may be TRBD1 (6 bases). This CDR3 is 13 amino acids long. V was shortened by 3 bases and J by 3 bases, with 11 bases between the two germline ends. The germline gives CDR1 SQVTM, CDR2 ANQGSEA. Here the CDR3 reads CSVDRGRDTEAFF. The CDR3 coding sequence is TGCAGCGTTGACAGGGGAAGGGACACTGAAGCTTTCTTT.

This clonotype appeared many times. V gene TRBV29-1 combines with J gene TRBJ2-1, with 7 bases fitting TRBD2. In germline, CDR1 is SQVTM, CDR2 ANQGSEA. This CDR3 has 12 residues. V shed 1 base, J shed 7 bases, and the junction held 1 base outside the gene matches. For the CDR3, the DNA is TGCAGCGTTGAAGGGGGGGGGAATGAGCAGTTCTTC. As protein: CSVEGGGNEQFF.

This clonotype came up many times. The CDR3 region has the DNA TGTGCCAGCAAGAAATGGGTTGGGGTCTACGAGCAGTACTTC. Protein sequence: CASKKWVGVYEQYF. This chain joins TRBV6-6 and TRBJ2-7, with D unresolved. Germline V gene lookup returns CDR1 MNHNY and CDR2 SVGAGI (reference sequence). V lost 7 bases, J lost 3 bases, and 16 bases lay in between. This CDR3 is built from 14 residues.

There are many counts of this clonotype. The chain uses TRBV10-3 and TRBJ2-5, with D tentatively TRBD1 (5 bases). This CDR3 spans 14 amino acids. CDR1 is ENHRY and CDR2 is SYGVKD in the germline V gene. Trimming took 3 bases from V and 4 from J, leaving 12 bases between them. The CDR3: CAISDSQGGETQYF. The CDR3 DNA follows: TGTGCCATCAGTGATTCGCAGGGCGGAGAGACCCAGTACTTC.

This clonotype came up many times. CDR3 protein: CASSRTRYNEQFF. CDR3 coding DNA: TGTGCCAGCAGCCGAACACGATACAATGAGCAGTTCTTC. V gene TRBV7-6 combines with J gene TRBJ2-1; D is uncertain. The CDR3 spans 13 residues. Germline V lookup: CDR1 SGHVS, CDR2 FNYEAQ. Trimming left V 5 bases short and J 4 bases short, with 9 bases between.

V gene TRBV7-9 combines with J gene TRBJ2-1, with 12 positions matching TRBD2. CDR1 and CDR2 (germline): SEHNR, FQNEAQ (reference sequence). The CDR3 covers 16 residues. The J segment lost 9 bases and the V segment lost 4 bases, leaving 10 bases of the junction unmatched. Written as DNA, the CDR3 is TGTGCCAGCAGCTCTCGACTAGCGGGGGCCTTTAGTGAGCAGTTCTTC. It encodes CASSSRLAGAFSEQFF.

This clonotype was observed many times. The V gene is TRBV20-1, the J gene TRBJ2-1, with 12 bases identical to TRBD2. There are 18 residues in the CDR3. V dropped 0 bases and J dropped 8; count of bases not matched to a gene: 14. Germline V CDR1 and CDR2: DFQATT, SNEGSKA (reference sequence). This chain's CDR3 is CSARDLRTSGGPGDEQFF. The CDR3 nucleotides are TGCAGTGCTAGAGATCTCAGAACTAGCGGGGGGCCGGGGGATGAGCAGTTCTTC.

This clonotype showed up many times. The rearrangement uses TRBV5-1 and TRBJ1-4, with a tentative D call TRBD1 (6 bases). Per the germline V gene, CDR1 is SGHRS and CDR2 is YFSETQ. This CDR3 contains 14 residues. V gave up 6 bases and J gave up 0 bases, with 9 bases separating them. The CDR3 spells CASKSGATNEKLFF. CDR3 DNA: TGCGCCAGCAAATCAGGGGCAACTAATGAAAAACTGTTTTTT.

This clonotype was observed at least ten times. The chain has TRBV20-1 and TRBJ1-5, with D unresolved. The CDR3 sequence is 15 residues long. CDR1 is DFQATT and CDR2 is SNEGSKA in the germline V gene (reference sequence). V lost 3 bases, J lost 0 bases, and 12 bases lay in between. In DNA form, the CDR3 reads TGCAGTGCTAGGGCAGAGCTAAATAGCAATCAGCCCCAGCATTTT. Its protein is CSARAELNSNQPQHF.

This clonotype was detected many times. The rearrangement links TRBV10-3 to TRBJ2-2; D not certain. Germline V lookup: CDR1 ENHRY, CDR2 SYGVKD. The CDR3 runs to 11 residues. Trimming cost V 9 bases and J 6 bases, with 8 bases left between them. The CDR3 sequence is CAISDPGELFF. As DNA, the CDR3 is TGTGCCATATCAGATCCCGGGGAGCTGTTTTTT.